This T cell receptor beta chain was retrieved from a study of naive and memory T cell subsets. A UMI-containing oligonucleotide was joined by 3' ligation to the TCR cDNA template. Ligated cDNA underwent four rounds of PCR with nested alpha and beta constant region primers and SP2. TCRdb re-called the 5' RACE reads through MiXCR, storing one row per CDR3 protein. The sample shows 55,000 to 65,000 distinct CDR3 sequences, approximately 8% of them seen only once. Germline trimming cut 8 bases from V and 7 bases from J; bases unmatched to any gene: 14. Germline V gene lookup returns CDR1 MDHEN and CDR2 SYDVKM. The CDR3 length is 15 residues.

The clonotype was recovered from a female donor in good health. This chain joins TRBV28 and TRBJ2-1, with 7 bases aligning to TRBD2. This CDR3 reads CASGRGGSASNEQFF. The CDR3 region has the DNA TGTGCCAGCGGGCGGGGCGGGAGTGCCTCGAATGAGCAGTTCTTC.